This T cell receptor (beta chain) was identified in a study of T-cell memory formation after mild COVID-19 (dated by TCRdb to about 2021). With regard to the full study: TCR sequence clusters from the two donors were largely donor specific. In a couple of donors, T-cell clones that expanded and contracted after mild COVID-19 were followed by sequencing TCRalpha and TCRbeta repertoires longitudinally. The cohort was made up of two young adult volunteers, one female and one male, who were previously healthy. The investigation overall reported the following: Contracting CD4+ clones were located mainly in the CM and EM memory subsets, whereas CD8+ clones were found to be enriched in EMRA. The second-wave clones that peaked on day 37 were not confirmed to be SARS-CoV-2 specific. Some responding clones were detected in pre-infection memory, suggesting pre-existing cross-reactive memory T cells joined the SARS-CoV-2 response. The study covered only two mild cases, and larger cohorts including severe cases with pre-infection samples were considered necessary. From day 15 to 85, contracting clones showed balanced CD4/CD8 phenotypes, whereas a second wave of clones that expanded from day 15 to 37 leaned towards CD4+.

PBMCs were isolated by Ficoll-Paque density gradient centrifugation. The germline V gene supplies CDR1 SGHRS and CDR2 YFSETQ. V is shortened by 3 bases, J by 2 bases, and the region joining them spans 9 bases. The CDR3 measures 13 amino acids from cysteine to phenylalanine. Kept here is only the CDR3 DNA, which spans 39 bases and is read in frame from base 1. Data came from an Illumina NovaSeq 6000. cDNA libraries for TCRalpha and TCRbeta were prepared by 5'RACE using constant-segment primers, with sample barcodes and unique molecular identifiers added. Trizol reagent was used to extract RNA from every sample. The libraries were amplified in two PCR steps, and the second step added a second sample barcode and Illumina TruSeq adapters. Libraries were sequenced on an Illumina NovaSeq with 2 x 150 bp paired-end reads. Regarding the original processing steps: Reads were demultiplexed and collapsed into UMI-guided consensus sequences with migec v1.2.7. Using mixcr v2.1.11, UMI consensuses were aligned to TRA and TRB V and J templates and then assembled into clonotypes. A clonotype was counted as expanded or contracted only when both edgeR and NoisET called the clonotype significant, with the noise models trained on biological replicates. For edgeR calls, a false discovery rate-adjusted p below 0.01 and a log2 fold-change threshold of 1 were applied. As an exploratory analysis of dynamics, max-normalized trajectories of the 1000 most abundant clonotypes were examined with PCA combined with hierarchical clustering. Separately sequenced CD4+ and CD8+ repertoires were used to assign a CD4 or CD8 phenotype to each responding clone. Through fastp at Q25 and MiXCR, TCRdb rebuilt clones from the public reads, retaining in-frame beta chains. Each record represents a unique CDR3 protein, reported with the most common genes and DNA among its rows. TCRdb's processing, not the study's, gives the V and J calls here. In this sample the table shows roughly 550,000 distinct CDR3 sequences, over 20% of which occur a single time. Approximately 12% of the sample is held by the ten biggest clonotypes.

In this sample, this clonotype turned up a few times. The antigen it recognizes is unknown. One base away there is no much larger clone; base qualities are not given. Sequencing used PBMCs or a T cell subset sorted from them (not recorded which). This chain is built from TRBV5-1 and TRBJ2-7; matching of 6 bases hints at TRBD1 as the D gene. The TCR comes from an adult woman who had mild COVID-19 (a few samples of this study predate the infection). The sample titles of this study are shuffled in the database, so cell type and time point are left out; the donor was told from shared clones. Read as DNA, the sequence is TGCGCCAGCAGCTGGGACAAGGCCTACGAGCAGTACTTC. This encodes CASSWDKAYEQYF.